One and the same sample provided the 26 T cell receptor beta chains below, sequenced in a study of blood T cell repertoires in COVID-19. Clones were sequenced by immunoSEQ multiplex PCR, and TCRdb holds only the in-frame ones, with some missing. The data contain 350,000 to 400,000 clones, nearly 90% of them seen just once; the ten biggest clones take up less than 2%. The source material was PBMCs or T cells enriched from blood (not recorded which). The receptors originated from a woman aged 30 to 39 who had recovered from COVID-19.

J is TRBJ2-7 and V is TRBV28; TRBD1 aligns across 8 bases. This CDR3 contains 15 residues. The trim removed 6 bases at V and 0 bases at J, leaving 7 bases unmatched. CDR1 and CDR2 from the germline V gene are MDHEN and SYDVKM. The CDR3 DNA reads TGTGCCAGCAGAAGGGCCACAGGGGGCTCCTACGAGCAGTACTTC. Encoded protein: CASRRATGGSYEQYF.

This chain uses TRBV6-6 with TRBJ1-4, with 10 bases fitting TRBD1. This CDR3 has 14 residues. Germline-derived CDR1 and CDR2 are MNHNY and SVGAGI (reference sequence). V trimming: 6 bases; J trimming: 6 bases; junction bases outside the gene matches: 4. CDR3 in DNA: TGTGCCAGCAGCCTGGACAGGGGGTATGAAAAACTGTTTTTT. Translating gives CASSLDRGYEKLFF.

The rearrangement joins TRBV5-1 to TRBJ2-1; TRBD1 aligns across 11 bases. The CDR3 length is 16 residues. CDR1 and CDR2 (germline): SGHRS, YFSETQ. Trimming removed 2 bases from V and 9 bases from J; junction bases left unmatched: 10. CDR3 residues: CASSFRPGQGVSEQFF. The DNA for the CDR3 is TGCGCCAGCAGCTTTCGGCCGGGACAGGGGGTATCTGAGCAGTTCTTC.

This chain joins TRBV10-3 and TRBJ2-1; D not resolved. Per germline, CDR1 ENHRY and CDR2 SYGVKD. The CDR3 contains 11 residues. V was cut by 8 bases and J by 8 bases, with 10 bases left in between. CDR3 region: CAIGKADEQFF. The CDR3 DNA sequence: TGTGCCATCGGAAAGGCGGATGAGCAGTTCTTC.

The J gene is TRBJ2-7, the V gene TRBV18; weak D call: TRBD1 (5 bases). Germline V CDR1 and CDR2: KGHSH, LQKENI. The CDR3 is made up of 14 amino acids. V was clipped by 2 bases and J by 3 bases, with 11 bases between them. The CDR3 region has the DNA TGTGCCAGCTCACCAAGCTCAGGGATCTACGAGCAGTACTTC. Translated: CASSPSSGIYEQYF.

This chain joins TRBV6-1 and TRBJ2-7, with D possibly being TRBD1 (7 bases). Germline CDR1 is MNHNS and CDR2 is SASEGT. With 3 bases removed from V and 3 bases from J, the gap between germline ends came to 18 bases. This CDR3 spans 16 amino acids. In DNA, the CDR3 is TGTGCCAGCAGTGACTACGGGAGAGGACAGGACTACGAGCAGTACTTC. Encoded protein: CASSDYGRGQDYEQYF.

The chain is built from TRBV29-1 and TRBJ2-1; the match to TRBD2 covers 12 bases. V trimming: 5 bases; J trimming: 9 bases; junction bases outside the gene matches: 8. Germline lookup yields CDR1 SQVTM and CDR2 ANQGSEA. The CDR3 has 14 residues. The CDR3 DNA follows: TGCAGCGTTTGGACTAGCGGGAAGGTCACTGAGCAGTTCTTC. It codes for CSVWTSGKVTEQFF.

The J gene is TRBJ1-4, the V gene TRBV7-2; D is perhaps TRBD1 (5 bases). This CDR3 comprises 13 residues. Trimming pared 5 bases from V and 8 bases from J, leaving 12 bases between. Germline V gene data show CDR1 as SGHTA and CDR2 as FQGNSA. The CDR3 is CASSLRGREKLFF. DNA of the CDR3: TGTGCCAGCAGCCTCCGGGGGAGGGAAAAACTGTTTTTT.

The gene calls are TRBV18 and TRBJ2-7; TRBD1 matches at 10 bases. CDR3 length: 14 amino acids. Germline-derived CDR1 and CDR2 are KGHSH and LQKENI. The V and J ends lost 6 bases and 3 bases, in that order; junction bases with no gene match: 5. The CDR3 protein is CASSRDRGNYEQYF. CDR3 nucleotides: TGTGCCAGCTCGCGGGACAGGGGTAACTACGAGCAGTACTTC.

The rearrangement uses TRBV7-2 and TRBJ2-5, with a possible D match to TRBD1 (6 bases). Germline lookup yields CDR1 SGHTA and CDR2 FQGNSA. The CDR3 covers 14 residues. Trimming stripped 6 bases from V and 3 bases from J, with 14 bases between. This CDR3 is CASSPRAGEETQYF. In nucleotides, the CDR3 is TGTGCCAGCAGTCCACGCGCAGGGGAAGAGACCCAGTACTTC.

The V and J genes are TRBV24-1 and TRBJ2-7; possible D gene TRBD1, 6 bases. V dropped 3 bases and J dropped 3 bases, with 11 bases sitting between them. CDR3 length equals 14 residues. The germline V gene has CDR1 KGHDR and CDR2 SFDVKD. CDR3 sequence reads: CATSDHTGSYEQYF. In nucleotides, the CDR3 is TGTGCCACCAGTGATCACACAGGGAGCTACGAGCAGTACTTC.

J is TRBJ2-7 and V is TRBV5-6; TRBD1 agrees at 10 bases. V lost 4 bases, J lost 3 bases, and 7 bases stayed unmatched. Per germline, CDR1 SGHDT and CDR2 YYEEEE. CDR3 length: 15 residues. The CDR3 nucleotides read TGTGCCAGCAGCCAGGGACAGGGGCCCATCTACGAGCAGTACTTC. Encoded protein: CASSQGQGPIYEQYF.

The table lists this clone with a count of one. CDR3 region: CASTPFSGYNTEAFF. The CDR3 region has the DNA TGCGCCAGCACCCCTTTTTCGGGGTACAACACTGAAGCTTTCTTT. The chain carries TRBV5-1 and TRBJ1-1, with D uncertain. CDR1 and CDR2 (germline): SGHRS, YFSETQ. Trimming stripped 6 bases from V and 2 bases from J, with 17 bases between. This CDR3 comprises 15 residues.

The J gene is TRBJ1-1, the V gene TRBV11-2; D is possibly TRBD1 (6 bases). The germline V and J ends were trimmed by 1 base and 5 bases, with 17 bases remaining between them. This CDR3 region has 16 residues. Germline CDR1 reads SGHAT; CDR2 reads FQNNGV. CDR3 region: CASSLVGSVGGTEAFF. CDR3 sequence (DNA): TGTGCCAGCAGCTTAGTGGGATCTGTAGGGGGAACTGAAGCTTTCTTT.

The rearrangement joins TRBV20-1 to TRBJ2-7; D call uncertain. Trimming cost V 5 bases and J 6 bases, with 11 bases left between them. There are 11 residues in the CDR3. The germline CDR1 and CDR2 sequences are DFQATT and SNEGSKA (reference sequence). The CDR3: CSAELLSEQYF. CDR3 nucleotides: TGCAGTGCTGAGCTTTTGTCCGAGCAGTACTTC.

The rearrangement joins TRBV5-4 to TRBJ2-7; tentatively, D is TRBD2 (6 bases). Germline CDR1 SGHNT, CDR2 YYREEE (reference sequence). The CDR3 length is 13 residues. Deletions cut 2 bases from V and 6 bases from J, with 12 bases between. The DNA of the CDR3 is TGTGCCAGCAGCTTTGGGCAGGGAGGCGAGCAGTACTTC. It specifies CASSFGQGGEQYF.

V usage is TRBV19 and J usage is TRBJ1-2, with 8 bases matching TRBD1. Per germline, CDR1 LNHDA and CDR2 SQIVND (reference sequence). With 7 bases clipped from V and 1 base from J, the junction kept 14 bases outside the gene matches. The CDR3 spans 17 residues. CDR3 DNA sequence: TGTGCCAGTACCATAGCCGGGACAGGCGGCTATAACTATGGCTACACCTTC. This sequence encodes CASTIAGTGGYNYGYTF.

The chain links TRBV4-2 to TRBJ2-7; 9 bases are shared with TRBD2. Germline values: CDR1 LGHNA, CDR2 YNFKEQ. This CDR3 has 17 amino acids. V dropped 1 base and J dropped 1; count of bases not matched to a gene: 8. Written as DNA, the CDR3 is TGTGCCAGCAGCCAAGGGCCAGCGGGAGGTCTGTCCTACGAGCAGTACTTC. Amino acid sequence: CASSQGPAGGLSYEQYF.

The chain employs TRBV6-5 and TRBJ1-1; maybe TRBD1 (6 bases). The germline CDR1 and CDR2 sequences are MNHEY and SVGAGI. V shed 9 bases and J shed 5 bases, with 13 bases lying between them. The length of the CDR3 is 12 residues. The DNA for the CDR3 is TGTGCCAGTCATACAGGGTATACTGAAGCTTTCTTT. Its translation is CASHTGYTEAFF.

This sequence joins TRBV6-1 and TRBJ2-3; 7 nucleotides align to TRBD1. The CDR3 is 17 residues long. Germline assignment: CDR1 MNHNS and CDR2 SASEGT. V lost 2 bases and J lost 0; bases outside the gene matches: 8. Here the CDR3 DNA reads TGTGCCAGCAGTGAAACGGGGACAGCTCTTAGCACAGATACGCAGTATTTT. It yields the protein CASSETGTALSTDTQYF.

The genes are TRBV3-1 (or the pseudogene TRBV3-2) and TRBJ1-3; D gene uncertain. The CDR3 has 14 amino acids. CDR1 and CDR2 (germline): LGHDT, YNNKEL (reference sequence). With 5 bases removed from V and 4 bases from J, the gap between germline ends came to 12 bases. This chain's CDR3 is CASSSQPGGNTIYF. The CDR3 DNA follows: TGTGCCAGCAGCTCTCAACCGGGAGGAAACACCATATATTTT.

The chain has TRBV28 and TRBJ2-7, with D unresolved. The CDR3 extends over 15 amino acids. CDR1 is MDHEN and CDR2 is SYDVKM in the germline V gene. V was cut by 5 bases and J by 1 base, with 15 bases left in between. This chain's CDR3 is CASSNQAPRSYEQYF. In DNA, the CDR3 is TGTGCCAGCAGTAACCAGGCCCCACGATCCTACGAGCAGTACTTC.

V gene TRBV15 combines with J gene TRBJ2-1; TRBD2 aligns across 9 bases. The germline V gene encodes CDR1 LNHNV and CDR2 YYDKDF (reference sequence). J lost 6 bases, V lost 5 bases, and 20 bases had no gene match. The CDR3 runs to 19 residues. The CDR3 region has the DNA TGTGCCACCAGCTCCCGCTTGTTCCCGGCGGGAGGGCCGGGCAATGAGCAGTTCTTC. This gives the protein CATSSRLFPAGGPGNEQFF. Looking up the rest from reference TRBV15 and TRBJ2-1 gives the full variable domain: DAMVIQNPRYQVTQFGKPVTLSCSQTLNHNVMYWYQQKSSQAPKLLFHYYDKDFNNEADTPDNFQSRRPNTSFCFLDIRSPGLGDTAMYLCATSSRLFPAGGPGNEQFFGPGTRLTVL.

The rearrangement links TRBV29-1 to TRBJ1-1; possibly TRBD1 for D (6 bases). CDR1 is SQVTM and CDR2 is ANQGSEA in the germline V gene. This CDR3 has 12 residues. V lost 6 bases, J lost 1 base, and 9 bases lay in between. Here the CDR3 reads CSVLTGNTEAFF. Written as DNA, the CDR3 is TGCAGCGTCTTGACAGGGAACACTGAAGCTTTCTTT. Drawing the rest from reference TRBV29-1 and TRBJ1-1, the complete variable domain is SAVISQKPSRDICQRGTSLTIQCQVDSQVTMMFWYRQQPGQSLTLIATANQGSEATYESGFVIDKFPISRPNLTFSTLTVSNMSPEDSSIYLCSVLTGNTEAFFGQGTRLTVV.

This chain uses TRBV5-6 with TRBJ2-7; D is unresolved. This CDR3 region has 14 residues. Germline loops: CDR1 SGHDT, CDR2 YYEEEE. The V end was cut by 0 bases, the J end by 6 bases, with 13 bases between. CDR3 region: CASSLVNQVAEQYF. CDR3 DNA: TGTGCCAGCAGCTTGGTAAACCAGGTGGCCGAGCAGTACTTC.

The chain joins TRBV28 to TRBJ1-4; 9 bases align to TRBD1. This CDR3 contains 14 residues. Germline trimming cut 2 bases from V and 6 bases from J; bases unmatched to any gene: 1. Germline-derived CDR1 and CDR2 are MDHEN and SYDVKM. The CDR3 nucleotides read TGTGCCAGCAGTTTACGGACAGGGGATGAAAAACTGTTTTTT. Protein: CASSLRTGDEKLFF.